The 20 T cell receptor beta chains listed next were all sequenced from one sample in a study of T cell repertoires in cytomegalovirus infection (dated by TCRdb to the late 2010s). Which antigens these TCRs recognize remains unknown. The treatment or condition label, read with the paper, signifies: in vitro stimulation with specific CMV peptide epitopes to enrich CMV-specific T cells. Instrument on record: Illumina HiSeq 1500. TCRdb reran the public reads through fastp at Q25 and MiXCR, keeping productive beta chains. Each CDR3 protein appears once, grouped with its most common genes and DNA. The sample has about 920,000 distinct CDR3 sequences on record, roughly 30% of them singletons. The ten largest account for over 13% of the sample. The sample in question was cultured CD8+ T cells from PBMCs, obtained from culture after CMV antigen stimulation. Source of these receptors: a human donor in good health (CMV status not recorded). Some clones in this sample may be carry-over from other donors' samples.

The CDR3 sequence: CASSRIETF. The CDR3 bases are TGTGCCAGCAGCAGAATCGAGACCTTC. The V call is TRBV5-8, the J call TRBJ1-2; D is ambiguous. The CDR3 is made up of 9 amino acids. CDR1 and CDR2 (germline): SGHTS, YDEGEE. V was shortened by 4 bases and J by 14 bases, with 9 bases between the two germline ends.

CDR3 sequence (DNA): TGTGCCAGCAGCTTACTAAAGGCGGGCACTGAAGCTTTCTTT. Its translation is CASSLLKAGTEAFF. The chain couples TRBV7-6 to TRBJ1-1; D is ambiguous. CDR3 length equals 14 residues. Germline lookup yields CDR1 SGHVS and CDR2 FNYEAQ. The ends were cut back, 2 bases at V and 4 bases at J, with 11 bases in the middle.

This chain links TRBV10-3 with TRBJ2-7; TRBD1 matches at 8 bases. V was clipped by 8 bases and J by 5 bases; unmatched bases: 5. CDR3 length: 12 residues. Germline V gene lookup returns CDR1 ENHRY and CDR2 SYGVKD. This chain's CDR3 is CAIRTGSDEQYF. CDR3 nucleotides: TGTGCCATCCGGACAGGGTCTGACGAGCAGTACTTC.

This clonotype was observed many times. This chain connects TRBV12-3 or TRBV12-4 to TRBJ1-4; D gene unclear. Trimming shortened V by 8 bases and J by 10 bases, and 14 bases separated the two germline ends. The CDR3 sequence is 12 residues long. CDR3 bases: TGTGCCAGCTCTGACCCCACTGGAAAACTGTTTTTT. This encodes CASSDPTGKLFF.

This clonotype was counted a few times. V usage is TRBV5-6 and J usage is TRBJ2-1; a possible D gene is TRBD2 (6 bases). This CDR3 contains 17 residues. CDR1 and CDR2 (germline): SGHDT, YYEEEE. Trimming left V 4 bases short and J 0 bases short, with 17 bases between. The CDR3 coding sequence is TGTGCCAGCAGCCTCAGGACTATCCGGGACTCCTACAATGAGCAGTTCTTC. Translated: CASSLRTIRDSYNEQFF.

This clonotype appeared many times. The CDR3 DNA sequence: TGTGCCAGCAGCTTCTCCCCTAGCAGGGCGAACACCGGGGAGCTGTTTTTT. This codes for CASSFSPSRANTGELFF. This rearrangement joins TRBV11-1 to TRBJ2-2; possibly TRBD1 or TRBD2 for D (5 bases each). Deletions cut 3 bases from V and 0 bases from J, with 14 bases between. The CDR3 loop spans 17 amino acids. The germline V gene encodes CDR1 SGHAT and CDR2 FQDESV (reference sequence).

This clonotype was counted only a few times. The chain carries TRBV6-5 and TRBJ1-5, with D unresolved. Between the trimmed V and J ends, which lost 2 bases and 4 bases, there was a span of 12 bases. Germline CDR1 and CDR2: MNHEY and SVGAGI. CDR3 length: 15 residues. As DNA, the CDR3 is TGTGCCAGCAGTTACAGCCAGGCTGCGAATCAGCCCCAGCATTTT. Translated, it gives CASSYSQAANQPQHF.

As to this clonotype: With a much larger clone just one base away, this may be a read error. The CDR3 nucleotides read TGTGACAGCAGCTCAACCCAGGGGGCATCGCCTGAGCAGTTCTTC. Amino acids: CDSSSTQGASPEQFF. This chain uses TRBV7-6 with TRBJ2-1; 8 nucleotides agree with TRBD1. The CDR3 sequence is 15 residues long. Germline CDR1 and CDR2: SGHVS and FNYEAQ. The full variable domain, completed using reference TRBV7-6 and TRBJ2-1, is GAGVSQSPRYKVTKRGQDVALRCDPISGHVSLYWYRQALGQGPEFLTYFNYEAQQDKSGLPNDRFSAERPEGSISTLTIQRTEQRDSAMYRCDSSSTQGASPEQFFGPGTRLTVL.

This clonotype was detected many times. The chain couples TRBV27 to TRBJ2-5; 10 nucleotides align to TRBD1. The CDR3 runs 15 residues. Unmatched junction bases numbered 8, after V lost 5 bases and J lost 5 bases. Germline CDR1 is MNHEY and CDR2 is SMNVEV (reference sequence). In DNA, the CDR3 is TGTGCCAGCAGTCCAGACAGGGGGCGCAGGGAGACCCAGTACTTC. Translation: CASSPDRGRRETQYF.

In its sample, this clonotype was seen a few times. The chain combines TRBV6-5 with TRBJ1-6; 8 bases agree with TRBD1. This CDR3 spans 15 amino acids. The germline CDR1 and CDR2 sequences are MNHEY and SVGAGI. J was trimmed by 6 bases and V by 4 bases; bases with no gene match: 5. The CDR3 loop is CASSSRQGTNSPLHF. The CDR3 DNA reads as TGTGCCAGCAGTTCCCGACAGGGGACTAATTCACCCCTCCACTTT.

In this sample, this clonotype turned up a few times. As DNA, the CDR3 is TGCAGTGCTAGGGGGACAGGGTTGAAGCGGAGCACAGATACGCAGTATTTT. This gives the protein CSARGTGLKRSTDTQYF. V is TRBV20-1 and J is TRBJ2-3; 9 bases match TRBD1. CDR3 length equals 17 residues. J gave up 0 bases and V 3 bases, and 10 bases lay outside the gene matches. Germline values: CDR1 DFQATT, CDR2 SNEGSKA (reference sequence).

The chain links TRBV6-1 to TRBJ2-2, with D perhaps matching TRBD1 (6 bases). The germline V gene encodes CDR1 MNHNS and CDR2 SASEGT. This CDR3 comprises 16 residues. V dropped 0 bases and J dropped 1 base, with 9 bases sitting between them. The CDR3 coding sequence is TGTGCCAGCAGTGAAGCGTGGACAGAGAACACCGGGGAGCTGTTTTTT. Its translation is CASSEAWTENTGELFF.

Note on this clonotype: Germline and junction disagree at one end, which may indicate a read error. J is TRBJ2-3 and V is TRBV4-1, with TRBD2 matching 11 bases. From germline, CDR1 is MGHRA and CDR2 YSYEKL. The CDR3 has 17 amino acids. DNA of the CDR3: TGCGCCAGCAGCCAAGTTTTAGCGGGGGGGGACACAGATCCGCAGTATTTT. It specifies CASSQVLAGGDTDPQYF.

This CDR3 reads CASSPPKGRGYNEQFF. As DNA, the CDR3 is TGTGCCAGCTCACCACCGAAAGGGCGGGGATACAATGAGCAGTTCTTC. The J gene is TRBJ2-1, the V gene TRBV18; the D gene is possibly TRBD2 (6 bases). Germline V CDR1 and CDR2: KGHSH, LQKENI. V was trimmed by 0 bases and J by 4 bases, leaving 13 bases between them. This CDR3 region has 16 residues.

The gene calls are TRBV6-2 or TRBV6-3 and TRBJ1-4, with unresolved D. Trimming stripped 5 bases from V and 5 bases from J, with 15 bases between. This CDR3 region has 15 residues. CDR1 is MNHEY and CDR2 is SVGEGT in the germline V gene. CDR3 sequence (DNA): TGTGCCAGCAGTGACGCCGGGAGTGGGAATGAAAAACTGTTTTTT. Translated, it gives CASSDAGSGNEKLFF.

This sequence joins TRBV27 and TRBJ1-6; 7 nucleotides align to TRBD1. Germline V gene lookup returns CDR1 MNHEY and CDR2 SMNVEV (reference sequence). The CDR3 totals 15 residues. V was pared by 5 bases and J by 7 bases, with 8 bases of the junction left unmatched. For the CDR3, the DNA is TGTGCCAGCAGTGCCGGGACAGAGTTGAATTCACCCCTCCACTTT. This gives the protein CASSAGTELNSPLHF.

The chain joins TRBV5-1 to TRBJ1-1; no clear D gene. This CDR3 is built from 14 residues. From germline, CDR1 is SGHRS and CDR2 YFSETQ. Deletions cut 4 bases from V and 5 bases from J, with 15 bases between. CDR3: CASSQETSGTEAFF. The CDR3 nucleotides are TGCGCCAGCAGCCAAGAGACCTCGGGTACTGAAGCTTTCTTT.

J is TRBJ2-7 and V is TRBV19, with D possibly TRBD1 on 6 matching bases. Germline V gives CDR1 LNHDA, CDR2 SQIVND (reference sequence). Deletions cut 7 bases from V and 3 bases from J, with 13 bases between. The CDR3 totals 13 residues. In DNA, the CDR3 is TGTGCCAGTAACCTTGGCAGGGGCTACGAGCAGTACTTC. Translation: CASNLGRGYEQYF.

The CDR3 protein is CASTTGQGLFPPLNEQFF. The CDR3 DNA follows: TGTGCCAGTACAACGGGACAGGGCCTATTCCCCCCCCTCAATGAGCAGTTCTTC. This chain links TRBV19 with TRBJ2-1; 9 bases align to TRBD1. This CDR3 has 18 residues. V gave up 7 bases and J gave up 6 bases; unmatched junction bases: 19. Looked up from germline, CDR1 is LNHDA and CDR2 is SQIVND (reference sequence). Full variable domain (remainder filled in from reference TRBV19 and TRBJ2-1): DGGITQSPKYLFRKEGQNVTLSCEQNLNHDAMYWYRQDPGQGLRLIYYSQIVNDFQKGDIAEGYSVSREKKESFPLTVTSAQKNPTAFYLCASTTGQGLFPPLNEQFFGPGTRLTVL.

On this clonotype: One base away lies a much larger clone, so this may be a sequencing read error. The conserved phenylalanine or tryptophan normally closing the CDR3 is absent here, so this likely arose from a read error. This chain's CDR3 is CASSFPRETSSPLHY. The CDR3 nucleotides are TGTGCCAGCAGTTTCCCCAGGGAGACGAGTTCACCCCTCCACTAT. The chain couples TRBV12-3 or TRBV12-4 to TRBJ1-6, with D perhaps matching TRBD1 (5 bases). This CDR3 is 15 amino acids long. Trimming cost V 3 bases and J 9 bases, with 15 bases left between them.